These T cell receptor beta chains were read from a single sample in a study of monozygotic twins with inflammatory bowel disease. TCRdb re-called the 5' RACE reads; one entry per CDR3 protein, DNA not given. The sample includes a few hundred thousand distinct CDR3 sequences. Input material: blood. The source is a human donor with ulcerative colitis or Crohn's disease, or a healthy co-twin of an affected twin (not recorded which). The CDR3 runs from the conserved cysteine through the conserved F or W.

J | V | CDR3
TRBJ2-3 | TRBV5-1 | CASSRGLTDTQYF
TRBJ2-3 | TRBV19 | CASSVGTSDLGDTQYF
TRBJ1-1 | TRBV20-1 | CSDKGRGMNTEAFF
TRBJ2-2 | TRBV15 | CATSRDSGTGELFF
TRBJ2-1 | TRBV5-6 | CASSPPEQLYNEQFF
TRBJ2-2 | TRBV7-9 | CASSQTSGELFF
TRBJ2-1 | TRBV7-3 | CASSLTPGTSYNEQFF
TRBJ1-2 | TRBV7-6 | CASSLAQGNGYTF
TRBJ2-5 | TRBV5-6 | CASSVVDEETQYF
TRBJ2-7 | TRBV20-1 | CSARGIWVLGITSYEQYF
TRBJ2-3 | TRBV2 | CASRAIGGSGRTDTQYF
TRBJ2-3 | TRBV7-6 | CASSLSPDGADTQYF
TRBJ1-5 | TRBV30 | CAWSVPPNQPQHF
TRBJ2-1 | TRBV5-1 | CASSLPHGGVQGDEQFF
TRBJ1-1 | TRBV7-2 | CASSLKRGIAEAFF